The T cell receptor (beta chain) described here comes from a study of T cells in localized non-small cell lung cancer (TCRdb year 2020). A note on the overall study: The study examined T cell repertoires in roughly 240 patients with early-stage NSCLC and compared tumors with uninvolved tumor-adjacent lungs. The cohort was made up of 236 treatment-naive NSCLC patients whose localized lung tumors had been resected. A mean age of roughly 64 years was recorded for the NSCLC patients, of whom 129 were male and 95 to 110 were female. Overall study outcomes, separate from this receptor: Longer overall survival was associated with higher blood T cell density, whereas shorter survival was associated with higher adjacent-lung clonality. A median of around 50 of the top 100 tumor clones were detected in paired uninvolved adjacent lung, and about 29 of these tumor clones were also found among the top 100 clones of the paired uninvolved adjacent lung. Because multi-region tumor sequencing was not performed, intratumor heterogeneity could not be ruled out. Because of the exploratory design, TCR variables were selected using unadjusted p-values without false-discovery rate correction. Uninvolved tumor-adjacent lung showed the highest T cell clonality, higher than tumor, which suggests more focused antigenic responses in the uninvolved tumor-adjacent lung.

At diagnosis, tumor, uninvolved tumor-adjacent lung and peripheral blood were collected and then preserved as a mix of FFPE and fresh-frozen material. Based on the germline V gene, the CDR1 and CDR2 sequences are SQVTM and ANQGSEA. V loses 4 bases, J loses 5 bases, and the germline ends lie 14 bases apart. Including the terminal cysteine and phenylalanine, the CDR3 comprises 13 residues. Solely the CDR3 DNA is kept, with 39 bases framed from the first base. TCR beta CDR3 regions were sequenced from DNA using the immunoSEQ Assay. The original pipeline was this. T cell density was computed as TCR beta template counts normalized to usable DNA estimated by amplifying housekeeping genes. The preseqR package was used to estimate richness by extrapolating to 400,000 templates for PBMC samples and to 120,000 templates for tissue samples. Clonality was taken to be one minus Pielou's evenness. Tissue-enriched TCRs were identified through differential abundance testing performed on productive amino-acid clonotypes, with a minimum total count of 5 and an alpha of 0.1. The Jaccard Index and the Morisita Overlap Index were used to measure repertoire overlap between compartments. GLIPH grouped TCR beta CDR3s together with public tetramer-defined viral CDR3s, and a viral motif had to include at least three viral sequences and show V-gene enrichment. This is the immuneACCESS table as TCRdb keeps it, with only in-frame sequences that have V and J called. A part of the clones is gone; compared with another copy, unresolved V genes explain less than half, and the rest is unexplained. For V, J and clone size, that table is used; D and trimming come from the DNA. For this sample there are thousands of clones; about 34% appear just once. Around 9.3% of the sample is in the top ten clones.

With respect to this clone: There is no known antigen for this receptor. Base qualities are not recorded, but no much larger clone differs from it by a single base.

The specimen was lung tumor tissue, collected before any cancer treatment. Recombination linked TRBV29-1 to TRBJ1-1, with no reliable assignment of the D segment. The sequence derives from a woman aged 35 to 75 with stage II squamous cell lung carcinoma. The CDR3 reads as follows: CSVVWGGRTEAFF. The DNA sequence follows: TGCAGCGTTGTCTGGGGTGGTAGAACTGAAGCTTTCTTT.